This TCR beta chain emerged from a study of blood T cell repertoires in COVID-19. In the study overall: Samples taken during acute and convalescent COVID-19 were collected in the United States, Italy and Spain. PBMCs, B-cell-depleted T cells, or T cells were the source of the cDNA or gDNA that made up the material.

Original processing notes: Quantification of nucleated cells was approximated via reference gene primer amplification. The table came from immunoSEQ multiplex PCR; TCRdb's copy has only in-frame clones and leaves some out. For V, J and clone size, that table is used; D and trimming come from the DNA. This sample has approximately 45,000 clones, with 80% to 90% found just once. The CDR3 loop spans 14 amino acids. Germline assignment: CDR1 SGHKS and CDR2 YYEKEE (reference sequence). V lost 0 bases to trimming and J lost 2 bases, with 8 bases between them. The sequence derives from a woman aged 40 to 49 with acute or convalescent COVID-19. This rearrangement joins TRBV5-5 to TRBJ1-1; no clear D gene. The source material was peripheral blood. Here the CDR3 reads CASSLGGRNTEAFF. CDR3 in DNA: TGTGCCAGCAGCTTGGGAGGCAGAAACACTGAAGCTTTCTTT.